The clone carrying this TCR beta chain was picked up many times. Its antigen is not identified. Subjects aged 18 to 65 presented with newly diagnosed hyperthyroidism of less than 2 months' duration. The data derive from a study of T cells in Graves' hyperthyroidism and ophthalmopathy. The germline CDR1 and CDR2 sequences are MDHEN and SYDVKM. CDR3 size: 12 residues. The J segment lost 4 bases and the V segment lost 9 bases, leaving 5 bases of the junction unmatched. Whole-study findings and limits: With a median lead of about 6.9 months before onset, the model predicted ophthalmopathy. Stable hyperthyroidism was told apart from ophthalmopathy by a model built on 13 V-J features.

Amplification yielded TCR beta CDR3 regions, with RNA transcripts as the source. With the HTBI primer set, the TCR CDR3 went through a first round of RT-PCR. Each CDR3 protein is one row after TCRdb ran MiXCR on the multiplex PCR reads. The sample lists around 520,000 distinct CDR3 sequences, approximately 14% seen once, with approximately 13% in the top ten. This TCR derives from a middle-aged woman with Graves' hyperthyroidism. V gene TRBV28 combines with J gene TRBJ1-2; TRBD1 agrees at 7 bases. Specimen: blood. This CDR3 is CASSRGIYGYTF. The DNA of the CDR3 is TGTGCCAGTTCCAGGGGGATCTATGGCTACACCTTC.